The entry below gives a single TCR beta chain sequence along with its context. The antigen remains undetermined. The data were taken from a study of T cell responses to AZD1222 COVID-19 vaccine. Study background: Second doses at about 4 or about 12 weeks were pooled.

Clones were read by immunoSEQ multiplex PCR, and TCRdb kept only the in-frame ones, dropping some. The table records around 100,000 clones, 86% of them present only once. Overall study results and limits: Mostly white British, mostly female donors; authors suggested clonal diversity may be underestimated.

The clonotype originates from an adult in good health. Sequenced here: peripheral blood, sampled on day 0 of AZD1222 vaccination.

The CDR3 protein is CASSNTMSSGNTIYF. In DNA, the CDR3 is TGTGCCAGCAGTAACACAATGAGCTCTGGAAACACCATATATTTT. V gene TRBV28 combines with J gene TRBJ1-3; D is ambiguous. Germline-derived CDR1 and CDR2 are MDHEN and SYDVKM. The V and J ends lost 5 bases and 0 bases respectively, with 11 bases between them. There are 15 residues in the CDR3.